These 17 T cell receptor beta chains came from one sample sequenced in a study of cytomegalovirus exposure and HLA in healthy donors (TCRdb year 2017). Library creation used the immunoSEQ multiplex PCR assay. The immuneACCESS repertoire file appears here via TCRdb, limited to in-frame rearrangements. These files lack a portion of the clones; in checked studies, under half of the deficit traces to unresolved V genes, and the cause of the others is not known. The sample table lists under 350,000 clones, 80% to 90% of them with a count of one. Roughly 1% of the sample goes to the ten largest clones. Sequencing used PBMCs. The receptor source for this set is a young woman in good health and CMV-seronegative.

The V and J genes are TRBV7-9 and TRBJ1-1; D is perhaps TRBD1 (6 bases). V lost 3 bases, J lost 4 bases, and 15 bases lay in between. This CDR3 region has 15 residues. The germline gives CDR1 SEHNR, CDR2 FQNEAQ (reference sequence). DNA of the CDR3: TGTGCCAGCAGCTTGACCGATTTAGGGGGCACTGAAGCTTTCTTT. It specifies CASSLTDLGGTEAFF.

The chain joins TRBV11-3 to TRBJ1-4, with D maybe TRBD1 (5 bases). CDR1 SGHNT and CDR2 YENEEA come from the germline V gene. The CDR3 contains 13 residues. Trimming shortened V by 7 bases and J by 8 bases, and 14 bases separated the two germline ends. The CDR3, as DNA: TGTGCCAGCAACCAGGGTGGGTCCGAAAAACTGTTTTTT. The encoded protein is CASNQGGSEKLFF.

The chain couples TRBV7-9 to TRBJ2-7; TRBD2 aligns across 11 bases. The CDR3 consists of 17 residues. J was trimmed by 1 base and V by 5 bases; bases with no gene match: 10. Germline V lookup: CDR1 SEHNR, CDR2 FQNEAQ (reference sequence). CDR3 sequence reads: CASSPGGGLAVSYEQYF. DNA of the CDR3: TGTGCCAGCAGCCCCGGGGGGGGACTAGCGGTTTCCTACGAGCAGTACTTC.

The chain employs TRBV5-1 and TRBJ2-3; 8 nucleotides align to TRBD1. This CDR3 comprises 15 residues. J lost 2 bases, V lost 1 base, and 3 bases had no gene match. CDR1 is SGHRS and CDR2 is YFSETQ in the germline V gene. The CDR3 region is CASSLWDRPTDTQYF. DNA for the CDR3: TGCGCCAGCAGCTTGTGGGACAGGCCCACAGATACGCAGTATTTT.

The chain joins TRBV9 to TRBJ2-2, with D possibly TRBD1 on 5 matching bases. Trimming left V 4 bases short and J 4 bases short, with 11 bases between. The CDR3 extends over 14 amino acids. Germline loops: CDR1 SGDLS, CDR2 YYNGEE. The CDR3, as DNA: TGTGCCAGCAGCCGAGCTCAGGGCACCGGGGAGCTGTTTTTT. Its protein product is CASSRAQGTGELFF.

This chain uses TRBV6-4 with TRBJ2-7; 7 nucleotides align to TRBD1. The junction had 4 bases not matched to a gene; V was cut back by 5 bases and J by 0 bases. Looked up from germline, CDR1 is MRHNA and CDR2 is SNTAGT. The CDR3 extends over 14 amino acids. The CDR3 bases are TGTGCCAGCAGTCAAGACAGGGACTCCTACGAGCAGTACTTC. Amino acids: CASSQDRDSYEQYF.

The V call is TRBV5-1, the J call TRBJ2-3; 9 bases match TRBD2. V lost 2 bases, J lost 1 base, and 2 bases stayed unmatched. Germline V CDR1 and CDR2: SGHRS, YFSETQ. The CDR3 runs to 15 residues. CDR3 sequence reads: CASSFASGGTDTQYF. For the CDR3, the DNA is TGCGCCAGCAGCTTTGCTAGCGGGGGCACAGATACGCAGTATTTT.

V and J are TRBV4-3 and TRBJ1-3, with TRBD1 identical over 7 bases. After removal of 6 bases from V and 4 bases from J, the junction contained 6 bases not matched to a gene. This CDR3 region has 14 residues. The germline CDR1 and CDR2 sequences are LGHNA and YSLEER. CDR3 DNA sequence: TGCGCCAGCAGTTATACAGGGGAGGGAAACACCATATATTTT. Translating gives CASSYTGEGNTIYF.

This clone has a handful of counts. The chain recombines TRBV5-1 with TRBJ2-5, with TRBD1 identical over 7 bases. There are 14 residues in the CDR3. V lost 4 bases, J lost 5 bases, and 8 bases stayed unmatched. CDR1 is SGHRS, CDR2 YFSETQ, per germline. The DNA of the CDR3 is TGCGCCAGCAGCGCTACAGGGGTTAGGGAGACCCAGTACTTC. Translated, it gives CASSATGVRETQYF.

The chain combines TRBV19 with TRBJ1-2, with TRBD1 matching over 7 bases. V was clipped by 3 bases and J by 6 bases; unmatched bases: 4. In germline, CDR1 is LNHDA, CDR2 SQIVND (reference sequence). The CDR3 is 13 residues long. The CDR3 loop reads CASSIPQGNGYTF. The CDR3 DNA is TGTGCCAGTAGTATTCCACAGGGGAATGGCTACACCTTC. The whole variable domain, remainder taken from reference TRBV19 and TRBJ1-2, is DGGITQSPKYLFRKEGQNVTLSCEQNLNHDAMYWYRQDPGQGLRLIYYSQIVNDFQKGDIAEGYSVSREKKESFPLTVTSAQKNPTAFYLCASSIPQGNGYTFGSGTRLTVV.

This sequence joins TRBV11-2 and TRBJ2-5; 8 bases map to TRBD2. This CDR3 has 16 residues. The germline V gene encodes CDR1 SGHAT and CDR2 FQNNGV. V shed 1 base and J 5 bases; nucleotides not matched to a gene: 9. In DNA form, the CDR3 reads TGTGCCAGCAGCTTAGCGGTACGGGGGGGCAAGGAGACCCAGTACTTC. Translation: CASSLAVRGGKETQYF.

The rearrangement links TRBV5-1 to TRBJ2-2; D is unresolved. The CDR3 has 13 residues. The germline V gene encodes CDR1 SGHRS and CDR2 YFSETQ. The germline V and J ends were trimmed by 4 bases and 7 bases, with 11 bases remaining between them. The CDR3 region has the DNA TGCGCCAGCAGCCGGGTCCCGGGCGGGGAGCTGTTTTTT. Translated: CASSRVPGGELFF.

This clone was seen a few times. This rearrangement joins TRBV4-1 to TRBJ2-7, with D tentatively TRBD2 (6 bases). The CDR3 consists of 15 residues. The germline V gene has CDR1 MGHRA and CDR2 YSYEKL. The V end lost 4 bases, the J end lost 1 base, and 14 bases lay between the germline ends. CDR3 sequence reads: CASSPPGAGSYEQYF. The CDR3 DNA is TGCGCCAGCAGCCCGCCTGGGGCGGGGTCCTACGAGCAGTACTTC.

This clone has a handful of counts. V and J are TRBV6-6 and TRBJ2-7, with D perhaps TRBD2 (5 bases). The CDR3 is 13 residues long. V was shortened by 5 bases and J by 5 bases, with 13 bases between the two germline ends. From germline, CDR1 is MNHNY and CDR2 SVGAGI (reference sequence). The CDR3 is CASSNTRANEQYF. In DNA, the CDR3 is TGTGCCAGCAGTAATACTAGGGCAAACGAGCAGTACTTC.

The sample holds a few counts of this clone. The chain links TRBV4-1 to TRBJ2-7; 9 nucleotides match TRBD2. Trimming removed 5 bases from V and 4 bases from J; junction bases left unmatched: 6. The CDR3 is 14 amino acids. Germline V gene sequence: CDR1 MGHRA, CDR2 YSYEKL. CDR3 in amino acids: CASSIRTSAYEQYF. For the CDR3, the DNA is TGCGCCAGCAGCATTCGGACTAGCGCGTACGAGCAGTACTTC.

The chain employs TRBV7-8 and TRBJ1-4, with 8 bases matching TRBD1. V trimming: 4 bases; J trimming: 3 bases; junction bases outside the gene matches: 7. This CDR3 is 16 amino acids long. CDR1 is SGHVS and CDR2 is FQNEAQ in the germline V gene. The CDR3 DNA sequence: TGTGCCAGCAGCTCGGGACAGGCCCTTCCTAATGAAAAACTGTTTTTT. Protein sequence: CASSSGQALPNEKLFF.

The CDR3 is CASSPRTAYGYTF. In nucleotides, the CDR3 is TGTGCCAGCTCACCTCGGACAGCCTATGGCTACACCTTC. The chain is built from TRBV18 and TRBJ1-2, with a tentative D call TRBD1 (6 bases). The V gene lost 3 bases and the J gene lost 4 bases, with 9 bases spanning the gap. Per germline, CDR1 KGHSH and CDR2 LQKENI. This CDR3 comprises 13 residues.